This TCR beta chain was captured in a study of shared clonotypes between healthy human individuals. Here immunoSEQ multiplex PCR was the method, and the copy in TCRdb shows in-frame clones only, minus some. The repertoire includes roughly 2.4 million clones, under 97% of them detected once, and more than 0.1% sits in the top ten. This CDR3 comprises 17 residues. V lost 7 bases and J 11 bases, leaving 27 bases between the germline ends. CD4+ cell separation produced CD45RA+ naive and CD45RA-negative memory subsets. The receptor's source is a man aged 18-30 years in good health. The sample was naive CD4+ T cells sorted from blood. The sample's subset: CD45RA+ positively selected. The V gene is TRBV6-7, the J gene TRBJ1-6; TRBD1 is a possible D gene (6 bases). TRBV6-7 is filed as an ORF, its function uncertain. The CDR3 nucleotides are TGTGCCAGCACCCCAAACAGGGCGCAAACAAGCCAACCACCCCTCCACTTT. This sequence encodes CASTPNRAQTSQPPLHF.